This T cell receptor beta chain was profiled in a study of blood T cell repertoires in COVID-19. As for the study in general: COVID-19 samples, acute and convalescent, were from the United States, Italy and Spain. From T cells, B-cell-depleted T cells, or PBMCs came the material, which was cDNA or gDNA.

Assay: immunoSEQ multiplex PCR; the TCRdb copy retains only in-frame clones and omits some. The sample comprises approximately 290,000 clones, 84% of which are singletons, and 15% to 19% rests with the top ten. Trimming took 2 bases from V and 4 from J; bases not matched to a gene: 10. The CDR3 is 17 amino acids. Germline CDR1 reads LGHDT; CDR2 reads YNNKEL (reference sequence). The J gene is TRBJ2-4, the V gene TRBV3-1 (or the pseudogene TRBV3-2); TRBD2 matches at 8 bases. The sequence was collected from an older person with COVID-19, enrolled during active disease. The sequenced sample consisted of peripheral blood. This CDR3 reads CASSQTGSGGLKNIQYF. The CDR3 coding sequence is TGTGCCAGCAGCCAAACTGGCAGCGGGGGTCTTAAAAACATTCAGTACTTC.